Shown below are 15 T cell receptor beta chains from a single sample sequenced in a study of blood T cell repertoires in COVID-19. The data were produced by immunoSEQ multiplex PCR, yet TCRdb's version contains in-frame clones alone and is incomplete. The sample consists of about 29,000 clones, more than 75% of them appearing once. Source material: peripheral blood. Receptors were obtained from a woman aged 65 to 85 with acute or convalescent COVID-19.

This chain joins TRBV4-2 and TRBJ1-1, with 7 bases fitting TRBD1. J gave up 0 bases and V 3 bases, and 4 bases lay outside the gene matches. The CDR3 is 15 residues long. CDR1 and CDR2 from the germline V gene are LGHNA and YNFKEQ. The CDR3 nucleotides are TGTGCCAGCAGCCAGGACAGGCCTCTGAACACTGAAGCTTTCTTT. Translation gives CASSQDRPLNTEAFF.

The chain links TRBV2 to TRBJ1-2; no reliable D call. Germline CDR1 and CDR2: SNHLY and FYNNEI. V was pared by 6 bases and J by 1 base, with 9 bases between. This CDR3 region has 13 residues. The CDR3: CASSPGSNYGYTF. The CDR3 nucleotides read TGTGCCAGCAGCCCCGGGAGTAACTATGGCTACACCTTC.

The CDR3 sequence: CASSASGRILDTQYF. The CDR3 coding sequence is TGTGCCAGCAGTGCAAGCGGGAGAATATTGGATACGCAGTATTTT. J is TRBJ2-3 and V is TRBV6-4; 8 bases agree with TRBD2. Germline V gives CDR1 MRHNA, CDR2 SNTAGT. This CDR3 spans 15 amino acids. Germline trimming cut 4 bases from V and 6 bases from J; bases unmatched to any gene: 9.

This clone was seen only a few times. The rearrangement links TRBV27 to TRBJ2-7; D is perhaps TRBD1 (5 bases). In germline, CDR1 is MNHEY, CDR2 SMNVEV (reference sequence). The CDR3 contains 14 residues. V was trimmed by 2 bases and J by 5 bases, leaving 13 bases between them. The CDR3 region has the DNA TGTGCCAGCAGTTTAGCCAGGGATTACGACGAGCAGTACTTC. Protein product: CASSLARDYDEQYF.

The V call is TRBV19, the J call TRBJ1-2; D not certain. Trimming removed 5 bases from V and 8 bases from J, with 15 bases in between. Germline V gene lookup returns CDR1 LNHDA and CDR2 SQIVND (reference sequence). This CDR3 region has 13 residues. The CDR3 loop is CASSQAARWGYTF. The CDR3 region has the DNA TGTGCCAGTAGTCAGGCCGCACGCTGGGGCTACACCTTC.

The CDR3 DNA reads TGCGCCAGCAGCCAAGAAATGACTAGCACAGATACGCAGTATTTT. Its translation: CASSQEMTSTDTQYF. This rearrangement joins TRBV4-3 to TRBJ2-3; D gene ambiguous. The CDR3 is 15 amino acids. Germline CDR1 is LGHNA and CDR2 is YSLEER. Between the trimmed V and J ends, which lost 0 bases and 0 bases, there was a span of 7 bases.

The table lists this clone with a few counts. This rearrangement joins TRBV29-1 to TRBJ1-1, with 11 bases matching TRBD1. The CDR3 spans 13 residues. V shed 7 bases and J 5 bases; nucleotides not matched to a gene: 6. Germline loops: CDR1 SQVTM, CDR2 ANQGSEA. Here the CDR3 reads CSARDRGGTEAFF. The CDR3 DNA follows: TGCAGCGCCAGGGACAGGGGGGGGACTGAAGCTTTCTTT.

This CDR3 is CASRSWTSGLDTQYF. CDR3 bases: TGCGCCAGCAGGAGTTGGACTAGCGGGCTAGATACGCAGTATTTT. The chain employs TRBV5-1 and TRBJ2-3; 11 nucleotides align to TRBD2. The junction had 7 bases not matched to a gene; V was cut back by 5 bases and J by 5 bases. The germline CDR1 and CDR2 sequences are SGHRS and YFSETQ. CDR3 length: 15 amino acids.

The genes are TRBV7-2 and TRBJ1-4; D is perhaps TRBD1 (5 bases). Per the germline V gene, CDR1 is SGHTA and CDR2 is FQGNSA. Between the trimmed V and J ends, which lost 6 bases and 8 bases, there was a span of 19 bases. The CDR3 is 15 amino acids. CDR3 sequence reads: CASRPRGGEMEKLFF. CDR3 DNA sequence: TGTGCCAGCAGGCCCCGGGGAGGGGAGATGGAAAAACTGTTTTTT.

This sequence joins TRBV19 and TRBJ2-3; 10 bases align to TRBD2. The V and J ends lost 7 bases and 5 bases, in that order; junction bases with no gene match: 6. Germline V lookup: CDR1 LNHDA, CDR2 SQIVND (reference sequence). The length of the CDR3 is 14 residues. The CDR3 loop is CASNERGGIDTQYF. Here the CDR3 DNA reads TGTGCCAGTAACGAGCGGGGGGGCATAGATACGCAGTATTTT.

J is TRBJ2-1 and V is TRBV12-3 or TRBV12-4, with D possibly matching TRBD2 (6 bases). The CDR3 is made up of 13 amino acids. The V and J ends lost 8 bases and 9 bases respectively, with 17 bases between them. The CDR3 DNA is TGTGCCAGCGCCCAGGGAGGAACCCGTGAGCAGTTCTTC. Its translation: CASAQGGTREQFF.

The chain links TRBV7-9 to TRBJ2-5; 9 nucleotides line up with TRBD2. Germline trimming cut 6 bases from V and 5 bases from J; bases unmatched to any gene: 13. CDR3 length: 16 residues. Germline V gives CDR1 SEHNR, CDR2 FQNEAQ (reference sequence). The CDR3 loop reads CASRGGRAGSSETQYF. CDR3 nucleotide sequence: TGTGCCAGCAGGGGCGGGAGGGCCGGATCCTCGGAGACCCAGTACTTC.

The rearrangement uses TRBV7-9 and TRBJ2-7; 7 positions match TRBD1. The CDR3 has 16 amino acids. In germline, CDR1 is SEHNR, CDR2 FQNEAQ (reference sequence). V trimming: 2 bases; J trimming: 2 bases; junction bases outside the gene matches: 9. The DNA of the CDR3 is TGTGCCAGCAGCTTAACTCAGGGGGAAAGGACCTACGAGCAGTACTTC. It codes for CASSLTQGERTYEQYF.

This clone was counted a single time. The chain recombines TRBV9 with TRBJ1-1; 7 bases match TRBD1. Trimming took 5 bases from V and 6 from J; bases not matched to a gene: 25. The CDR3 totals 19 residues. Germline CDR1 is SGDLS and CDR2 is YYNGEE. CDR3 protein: CASSEPRSVSEGGAPEAFF. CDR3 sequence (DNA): TGTGCCAGCAGTGAGCCTCGTAGCGTGTCGGAAGGGGGCGCGCCTGAAGCTTTCTTT.

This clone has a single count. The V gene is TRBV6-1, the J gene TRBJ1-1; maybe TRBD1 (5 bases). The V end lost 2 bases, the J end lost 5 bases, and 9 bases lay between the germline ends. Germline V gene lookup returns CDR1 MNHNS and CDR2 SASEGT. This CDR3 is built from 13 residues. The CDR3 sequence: CASSEQGATEAFF. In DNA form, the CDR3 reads TGTGCCAGCAGTGAACAGGGTGCAACTGAAGCTTTCTTT.